The 7 T cell receptor beta chains reported below all come from one sample, sequenced in a study of blood T cells in healthy people across ages. A second PCR, run for roughly 7 to 11 cycles, used a sample-barcoded 5' primer plus a J-beta primer mix. Each CDR3 protein is one row after TCRdb ran MiXCR on the 5' RACE reads. The data contain about 930,000 distinct CDR3 sequences, about 27% of them singletons. These data also featured in a second study, about T cells of mothers and their children.

The source material was blood. The receptors derive from a woman aged 35 to 49 in good health.

This clonotype was observed at least ten times. The rearrangement links TRBV4-1 to TRBJ1-2; perhaps TRBD1 as D (5 bases). The CDR3 sequence is 16 residues long. V was trimmed by 0 bases and J by 2 bases, leaving 13 bases between them. The germline V gene has CDR1 MGHRA and CDR2 YSYEKL. The CDR3 DNA sequence: TGCGCCAGCAGCCAAGAAGGGGAGGGATCAAACTATGGCTACACCTTC. This encodes CASSQEGEGSNYGYTF.

In this sample, this clonotype turned up a few times. The chain has TRBV7-3 and TRBJ2-5; 11 nucleotides agree with TRBD1. CDR3 length equals 18 residues. Unmatched junction bases numbered 12, after V lost 1 base and J lost 5 bases. Germline CDR1 SGHTA, CDR2 FQGTGA. This CDR3 is CASSLKGWGQGGAETQYF. In DNA, the CDR3 is TGTGCCAGCAGCTTAAAGGGTTGGGGACAGGGGGGTGCGGAGACCCAGTACTTC.

A word on this clonotype: Given a much more abundant clone one base away, this may be a read error. The chain has TRBV28 and TRBJ2-7; D gene unclear. The CDR3 covers 14 residues. The V gene's germline CDR1 is MDHEN and CDR2 SYDVKM. Here the CDR3 reads CASSLLGISCEQYF. CDR3 in DNA: TGTGCCAGCAGTTTACTGGGGATCTCCTGCGAGCAGTACTTC.

There are many counts of this clonotype. The chain carries TRBV3-1 and TRBJ1-2; D unresolved. Trimming shortened V by 1 base and J by 5 bases, and 8 bases separated the two germline ends. Looked up from germline, CDR1 is LGHDT and CDR2 is YNNKEL (reference sequence). This CDR3 comprises 13 residues. The CDR3 nucleotides read TGTGCCAGCAGCCAAGGAGGCGTGTATGGCTACACCTTC. Protein sequence: CASSQGGVYGYTF.

This sequence joins TRBV4-1 and TRBJ1-2; 8 bases agree with TRBD1. CDR1 is MGHRA and CDR2 is YSYEKL in the germline V gene. After removal of 0 bases from V and 3 bases from J, the junction contained 3 bases not matched to a gene. The CDR3 spans 15 residues. This CDR3 reads CASSQDSTGDYGYTF. As DNA, the CDR3 is TGCGCCAGCAGCCAAGATTCGACAGGGGACTATGGCTACACCTTC.

V usage is TRBV25-1 and J usage is TRBJ2-5, with no clear D. The germline gives CDR1 MGHDK, CDR2 SYGVNS. The CDR3 spans 14 residues. Deletions cut 1 base from V and 2 bases from J, with 8 bases between. This chain's CDR3 is CASSEFGQQETQYF. The CDR3, as DNA: TGTGCCAGCAGTGAATTTGGGCAGCAAGAGACCCAGTACTTC.

There are a few counts of this clonotype. This sequence joins TRBV20-1 and TRBJ2-7; 8 positions agree with TRBD2. With 2 bases clipped from V and 4 bases from J, the junction kept 10 bases outside the gene matches. Looked up from germline, CDR1 is DFQATT and CDR2 is SNEGSKA (reference sequence). The length of the CDR3 is 15 residues. In DNA, the CDR3 is TGCAGTGCTAGACCCCACGGGGGGGCCCCATACGAGCAGTACTTC. Its protein product is CSARPHGGAPYEQYF.